This TCR beta chain originates from a study of T cells in narcolepsy. Sequencing was performed with immunoSEQ multiplex PCR; in TCRdb, only in-frame clones are kept and a portion is missing. This sample has around 32,000 clones; roughly four fifths occur once, and the top ten carry 0.66%. The clonotype comes from a human donor in good health. Source material: memory (CD45RA-) CD4+ T cells from blood.

The CDR3 reads CATSRDRLDQPQHF. Here the CDR3 DNA reads TGTGCCACCAGCAGAGATCGGCTTGATCAGCCCCAGCATTTT. V and J are TRBV15 and TRBJ1-5, with no clear D. Germline-derived CDR1 and CDR2 are LNHNV and YYDKDF (reference sequence). The CDR3 contains 14 residues. V lost 0 bases and J 5 bases, leaving 8 bases between the germline ends.